Below are 7 T cell receptor beta chains sequenced from a single sample in a study of cytomegalovirus exposure and HLA in healthy donors. Use of 60 Vbeta and 13 Jbeta primers characterized the PCR. The table came from immunoSEQ multiplex PCR; TCRdb's copy has only in-frame clones and leaves some out. This sample carries 150,000 to 200,000 clones, around 72% of them seen once, and the ten largest clones take less than 1.5%. What was sequenced was PBMCs. These receptors all stem from a man aged 50 or older in good health and CMV-seronegative.

The genes are TRBV2 and TRBJ1-5; D call uncertain. The CDR3 is made up of 15 amino acids. Germline CDR1 SNHLY, CDR2 FYNNEI. Trimming stripped 2 bases from V and 6 bases from J, with 14 bases between. This CDR3 is CASSETIRGRQPQHF. For the CDR3, the DNA is TGTGCCAGCAGTGAAACAATTCGGGGTCGTCAGCCCCAGCATTTT.

The rearrangement uses TRBV7-9 and TRBJ1-2, with 8 nucleotides matching TRBD1. Germline V lookup: CDR1 SEHNR, CDR2 FQNEAQ (reference sequence). The V gene end was trimmed by 5 bases and the J gene end by 1 base; junction bases not matched to a gene: 6. This CDR3 has 15 residues. Here the CDR3 reads CASSPPDRDNYGYTF. Here the CDR3 DNA reads TGTGCCAGCAGCCCCCCGGACAGGGATAACTATGGCTACACCTTC.

The chain employs TRBV11-3 and TRBJ2-1; 7 bases line up with TRBD2. There are 16 residues in the CDR3. After removal of 5 bases from V and 4 bases from J, the junction contained 11 bases not matched to a gene. Germline CDR1 and CDR2: SGHNT and YENEEA. The CDR3 sequence is CASSPNPLAEYNEQFF. The CDR3 bases are TGTGCCAGCAGCCCTAATCCCCTAGCGGAATACAATGAGCAGTTCTTC.

The genes are TRBV14 and TRBJ2-7; 9 nucleotides line up with TRBD1. Germline assignment: CDR1 SGHDN and CDR2 FVKESK. This CDR3 has 16 amino acids. Trimming cost V 4 bases and J 4 bases; bases outside gene matches: 11. The CDR3 protein is CASSPPPGQGIYEQYF. The CDR3 nucleotides are TGTGCCAGCAGCCCTCCGCCGGGACAGGGAATTTACGAGCAGTACTTC.

The chain couples TRBV4-3 to TRBJ1-2, with TRBD1 identical over 8 bases. The CDR3 is made up of 22 amino acids. Trimming took 4 bases from V and 2 from J; bases not matched to a gene: 27. Germline-derived CDR1 and CDR2 are LGHNA and YSLEER. The CDR3: CASSPHWAGTGYTLPLNYGYTF. Written as DNA, the CDR3 is TGCGCCAGCAGCCCCCACTGGGCCGGGACAGGTTATACCTTGCCTTTAAACTATGGCTACACCTTC.

This clone was recorded a few times. J is TRBJ1-3 and V is TRBV4-1; the D is unclear. There are 16 residues in the CDR3. In germline, CDR1 is MGHRA, CDR2 YSYEKL. The V and J ends lost 0 bases and 4 bases respectively, with 13 bases between them. CDR3 protein: CASSQDPEGIGNTIYF. CDR3 DNA sequence: TGCGCCAGCAGCCAAGATCCGGAGGGTATAGGAAACACCATATATTTT.

The gene calls are TRBV5-4 and TRBJ1-2; TRBD1 aligns across 8 bases. The length of the CDR3 is 14 residues. V was pared by 2 bases and J by 2 bases, with 2 bases of the junction left unmatched. Per germline, CDR1 SGHNT and CDR2 YYREEE (reference sequence). The CDR3 protein is CASSFGQGNYGYTF. CDR3 sequence (DNA): TGTGCCAGCAGCTTTGGACAGGGCAACTATGGCTACACCTTC.